A single sample is the source of the 25 T cell receptor beta chains below, sequenced in a study of T cells after yellow fever vaccination. TCRdb processed the 5' RACE reads anew with MiXCR; each CDR3 protein has one entry. Of about 630,000 distinct CDR3 sequences in the sample, about 12% are singletons; the top ten hold about 15%. The starting material was PBMCs, obtained on the day of the yellow fever booster vaccination. All receptors come from a man aged 30-40 years who received the YFV17D yellow fever vaccine.

The CDR3 DNA is TGCAGTGCTACTGATCACAGGTTGGGGACCCAGTACTTC. It is translated as CSATDHRLGTQYF. The chain is built from TRBV20-1 and TRBJ2-5; D perhaps matches TRBD1 (5 bases). The V end lost 4 bases, the J end lost 7 bases, and 16 bases lay between the germline ends. Germline assignment: CDR1 DFQATT and CDR2 SNEGSKA (reference sequence). The CDR3 runs 13 residues.

This clonotype appeared a few times. The V call is TRBV6-1, the J call TRBJ2-3; possibly TRBD1 or TRBD2 for D (6 bases each). The CDR3 covers 16 residues. V lost 7 bases and J lost 3, with 20 bases in between. Germline loops: CDR1 MNHNS, CDR2 SASEGT. This CDR3 is CASILSGARGTDTQYF. The CDR3 DNA follows: TGTGCCAGCATCCTATCGGGGGCGCGCGGAACAGATACGCAGTATTTT.

The CDR3 loop reads CSAPGPARGGTDTQYF. The CDR3, as DNA: TGCAGTGCCCCAGGTCCTGCGCGGGGGGGCACAGATACGCAGTATTTT. The V call is TRBV20-1, the J call TRBJ2-3, with TRBD2 matching over 8 bases. The junction had 12 bases not matched to a gene; V was cut back by 6 bases and J by 1 base. The germline V gene encodes CDR1 DFQATT and CDR2 SNEGSKA (reference sequence). The CDR3 has 16 residues.

This clonotype has a count of ten or more. The chain links TRBV6-5 to TRBJ2-5, with a weak D call TRBD2 (6 bases). CDR3 length equals 16 residues. Germline lookup yields CDR1 MNHEY and CDR2 SVGAGI. With 7 bases removed from V and 1 base from J, the gap between germline ends came to 19 bases. The CDR3 reads CASISTGPGAQETQYF. In DNA, the CDR3 is TGTGCCAGCATTTCAACCGGCCCGGGAGCCCAAGAGACCCAGTACTTC.

This clonotype occurred many times. In DNA form, the CDR3 reads TGCGCCAGCAGCTTGCAGGGTCCGAACACCGGGGAGCTGTTTTTT. Amino acids: CASSLQGPNTGELFF. The J gene is TRBJ2-2, the V gene TRBV5-1; D possibly corresponds to TRBD1 (5 bases). The V end lost 1 base, the J end lost 0 bases, and 7 bases lay between the germline ends. The germline CDR1 and CDR2 sequences are SGHRS and YFSETQ. This CDR3 contains 15 residues. Full variable domain (outside the CDR3, taken from reference TRBV5-1 and TRBJ2-2): KAGVTQTPRYLIKTRGQQVTLSCSPISGHRSVSWYQQTPGQGLQFLFEYFSETQRNKGNFPGRFSGRQFSNSRSEMNVSTLELGDSALYLCASSLQGPNTGELFFGEGSRLTVL.

This clonotype occurred a few times. The gene calls are TRBV19 and TRBJ2-4, with 7 nucleotides matching TRBD1. Germline V lookup: CDR1 LNHDA, CDR2 SQIVND (reference sequence). V lost 2 bases, J lost 0 bases, and 7 bases stayed unmatched. The CDR3 totals 17 residues. CDR3 residues: CASSILDRAAAKNIQYF. CDR3 in DNA: TGTGCCAGTAGTATACTTGACAGGGCGGCAGCCAAAAACATTCAGTACTTC.

V and J are TRBV3-1 and TRBJ1-1, with 8 bases matching TRBD1. Trimming at V came to 4 bases and at J to 10 bases, leaving 11 bases not matched to a gene. CDR3 length: 14 residues. Germline V gives CDR1 LGHDT, CDR2 YNNKEL (reference sequence). The CDR3 here is CASSPSGQGASAFF. DNA for the CDR3: TGTGCCAGCAGCCCGAGCGGGCAGGGGGCCTCAGCTTTCTTT.

This clonotype came up many times. The J gene is TRBJ2-7, the V gene TRBV6-2 or TRBV6-3; possibly TRBD1 for D (6 bases). The V end was cut by 7 bases, the J end by 6 bases, with 13 bases between. Germline V gives CDR1 MNHEY, CDR2 SVGEGT. This CDR3 has 12 residues. CDR3 sequence reads: CASNRVYGEQYF. The CDR3 DNA is TGTGCCAGCAACAGGGTCTATGGCGAGCAGTACTTC.

This clonotype was counted only a few times. This chain links TRBV10-3 with TRBJ1-4, with 8 nucleotides matching TRBD1. Germline lookup yields CDR1 ENHRY and CDR2 SYGVKD. The V segment lost 5 bases and the J segment 4 bases; nucleotides outside the gene matches: 15. The CDR3 sequence is 18 residues long. The CDR3, as DNA: TGTGCCATCAGTCCCTCTTATTCCAGGACAGGGAATAATGAAAAACTGTTTTTT. Translated, it gives CAISPSYSRTGNNEKLFF.

J is TRBJ2-7 and V is TRBV14; 13 nucleotides align to TRBD2. The germline gives CDR1 SGHDN, CDR2 FVKESK. The CDR3 totals 18 residues. V was pared by 4 bases and J by 3 bases, with 12 bases of the junction left unmatched. In nucleotides, the CDR3 is TGTGCCAGCAGCCTAGCTATCGGACTAGCGGGAGAAATCTACGAGCAGTACTTC. Protein product: CASSLAIGLAGEIYEQYF.

There are a few counts of this clonotype. The chain has TRBV20-1 and TRBJ2-7, with D perhaps given as TRBD1 or TRBD2 (6 bases each). The V and J ends lost 3 bases and 6 bases respectively, with 21 bases between them. The CDR3 runs to 15 residues. The germline gives CDR1 DFQATT, CDR2 SNEGSKA (reference sequence). In nucleotides, the CDR3 is TGCAGTGCTAGTCTCTCGGGGGCAGCAGTGAGCGAGCAGTACTTC. It translates to CSASLSGAAVSEQYF.

This clonotype appeared a few times. V and J are TRBV18 and TRBJ2-3; D is undetermined. The V and J ends lost 1 base and 0 bases respectively, with 5 bases between them. CDR1 KGHSH and CDR2 LQKENI come from the germline V gene. The CDR3 loop spans 14 amino acids. In nucleotides, the CDR3 is TGTGCCAGCTCACCACTCCATAGCACAGATACGCAGTATTTT. It is translated as CASSPLHSTDTQYF.

In this sample, this clonotype turned up a few times. This sequence joins TRBV9 and TRBJ2-3, with unresolved D. Germline CDR1 SGDLS, CDR2 YYNGEE. Trimming cost V 0 bases and J 2 bases, with 10 bases left between them. This CDR3 is built from 15 residues. The CDR3 reads CASSVATLNTDTQYF. The CDR3 nucleotides are TGTGCCAGCAGCGTAGCAACCCTCAACACAGATACGCAGTATTTT. Variable domain in full (rest from reference TRBV9 and TRBJ2-3): DSGVTQTPKHLITATGQRVTLRCSPRSGDLSVYWYQQSLDQGLQFLIQYYNGEERAKGNILERFSAQQFPDLHSELNLSSLELGDSALYFCASSVATLNTDTQYFGPGTRLTVL.

This clonotype was recorded at least ten times. The genes are TRBV7-7 and TRBJ2-3, with D maybe TRBD2 (6 bases). V shed 1 base and J shed 0 bases, with 8 bases lying between them. Germline loops: CDR1 SSHAT, CDR2 FNYEAQ (reference sequence). This CDR3 is 15 amino acids long. CDR3 in DNA: TGTGCCAGCAGCTTAGACGGGGGAAGCACAGATACGCAGTATTTT. It specifies CASSLDGGSTDTQYF. The full variable domain, completed using reference TRBV7-7 and TRBJ2-3, is GAGVSQSPRYKVTKRGQDVTLRCDPISSHATLYWYQQALGQGPEFLTYFNYEAQPDKSGLPSDRFSAERPEGSISTLTIQRTEQRDSAMYRCASSLDGGSTDTQYFGPGTRLTVL.

This chain joins TRBV7-2 and TRBJ2-5; the match to TRBD2 covers 9 bases. In germline, CDR1 is SGHTA, CDR2 FQGNSA. J gave up 2 bases and V 3 bases, and 7 bases lay outside the gene matches. This CDR3 has 16 residues. The CDR3 reads CASSFYSGSLQETQYF. The CDR3 nucleotides are TGTGCCAGCAGCTTCTATAGCGGGAGCCTTCAAGAGACCCAGTACTTC. The whole variable domain, filled in from reference TRBV7-2 and TRBJ2-5, reads GAGVSQSPSNKVTEKGKDVELRCDPISGHTALYWYRQSLGQGLEFLIYFQGNSAPDKSGLPSDRFSAERTGGSVSTLTIQRTQQEDSAVYLCASSFYSGSLQETQYFGPGTRLLVL.

In DNA form, the CDR3 reads TGTGCCAGCAGCTTAGAGTTCCAGCGGGAGTTTTCCGAGCAGTACTTC. Its protein product is CASSLEFQREFSEQYF. This chain links TRBV7-2 with TRBJ2-7; 8 bases are shared with TRBD2. The CDR3 contains 16 residues. Germline V gene lookup returns CDR1 SGHTA and CDR2 FQGNSA. The V and J ends lost 1 base and 6 bases, in that order; junction bases with no gene match: 11. Filled out from reference TRBV7-2 and TRBJ2-7, the complete variable domain reads GAGVSQSPSNKVTEKGKDVELRCDPISGHTALYWYRQSLGQGLEFLIYFQGNSAPDKSGLPSDRFSAERTGGSVSTLTIQRTQQEDSAVYLCASSLEFQREFSEQYFGPGTRLTVT.

This chain joins TRBV19 and TRBJ1-3; D call uncertain. Germline lookup yields CDR1 LNHDA and CDR2 SQIVND (reference sequence). The CDR3 has 14 amino acids. V was clipped by 4 bases and J by 0 bases, with 7 bases between them. The CDR3: CASSTDGSGNTIYF. CDR3 sequence (DNA): TGTGCCAGTAGTACCGACGGCTCTGGAAACACCATATATTTT.

The gene calls are TRBV5-1 and TRBJ2-3; D gene ambiguous. The germline V and J ends were trimmed by 4 bases and 5 bases, with 5 bases remaining between them. CDR1 and CDR2 (germline): SGHRS, YFSETQ. The CDR3 extends over 11 amino acids. CDR3 protein: CASSQEDTQYF. The CDR3 bases are TGCGCCAGCAGCCAGGAAGATACGCAGTATTTT.

In this sample, this clonotype turned up a few times. The chain carries TRBV20-1 and TRBJ1-4, with D possibly matching TRBD1 (5 bases). V dropped 3 bases and J dropped 5 bases, with 7 bases sitting between them. The V gene's germline CDR1 is DFQATT and CDR2 SNEGSKA (reference sequence). The CDR3 consists of 12 residues. The CDR3 region has the DNA TGCAGTGCTAGCAGGGAAAATGAAAAACTGTTTTTT. It is translated as CSASRENEKLFF.

This chain uses TRBV7-6 with TRBJ2-2; D unclear. V was pared by 9 bases and J by 2 bases, with 10 bases between. Germline assignment: CDR1 SGHVS and CDR2 FNYEAQ. The CDR3 totals 13 residues. DNA of the CDR3: TGTGCCAGTAACAGCCCTAACACCGGGGAGCTGTTTTTT. Translating it yields CASNSPNTGELFF.

This clonotype was observed a handful of times. V is TRBV12-3 or TRBV12-4 and J is TRBJ2-2; perhaps TRBD2 as D (5 bases). The length of the CDR3 is 17 residues. Trimming took off 7 bases at V and 0 bases at J, with 18 bases between the two ends. CDR3 residues: CASNPRWAGTNTGELFF. The CDR3 nucleotides read TGTGCCAGCAATCCTCGGTGGGCCGGGACGAACACCGGGGAGCTGTTTTTT.

This clonotype was counted a few times. The V and J genes are TRBV29-1 and TRBJ2-7; D ambiguous. CDR3 length: 14 amino acids. Deletions cut 5 bases from V and 4 bases from J, with 18 bases between. The germline V gene has CDR1 SQVTM and CDR2 ANQGSEA. CDR3 amino acids: CSVSRKMDGYEQYF. CDR3 nucleotide sequence: TGCAGCGTTTCGAGGAAGATGGACGGATACGAGCAGTACTTC.

This clonotype was counted between two and nine times. The gene calls are TRBV6-2 or TRBV6-3 and TRBJ1-5; D call uncertain. This CDR3 is built from 13 residues. Germline CDR1 and CDR2: MNHEY and SVGEGT. V was cut by 2 bases and J by 7 bases, with 9 bases left in between. CDR3 region: CASSYRVQQPQHF. As DNA, the CDR3 is TGTGCCAGCAGTTACAGGGTGCAGCAGCCCCAGCATTTT.

In its sample, this clonotype was seen a few times. The rearrangement uses TRBV20-1 and TRBJ2-5; possibly TRBD2 for D (6 bases). This CDR3 is built from 13 residues. Germline V gene sequence: CDR1 DFQATT, CDR2 SNEGSKA (reference sequence). V lost 3 bases to trimming and J lost 3 bases, with 11 bases between them. CDR3 bases: TGCAGTGCTAGGGGACTTGTTAAAGAGACCCAGTACTTC. It codes for CSARGLVKETQYF.

V and J are TRBV5-6 and TRBJ1-3; D call uncertain. Trimming shortened V by 8 bases and J by 0 bases, and 9 bases separated the two germline ends. From germline, CDR1 is SGHDT and CDR2 YYEEEE. This CDR3 is built from 13 residues. CDR3 coding DNA: TGTGCCAGTAACCGGGTCTCTGGAAACACCATATATTTT. It codes for CASNRVSGNTIYF.